The sequence of this T cell receptor beta chain was determined in a study of blood T cell repertoires in COVID-19. The assay was immunoSEQ multiplex PCR, and TCRdb's table has in-frame clones only and misses some. This table has about 120,000 clones, almost 85% appearing once. The CDR3 has 15 residues. V lost 1 base and J 0 bases, leaving 6 bases between the germline ends. Germline CDR1 SGHNT, CDR2 YENEEA. The V and J genes are TRBV11-3 and TRBJ2-2; D remains ambiguous. The clonotype was recovered from a man aged 70-80 years with active or convalescent COVID-19. The material sequenced was peripheral blood. The chain's CDR3 is CASSLGASNTGELFF. The DNA for the CDR3 is TGTGCCAGCAGCTTAGGGGCCTCGAACACCGGGGAGCTGTTTTTT.